One and the same sample provided the 9 T cell receptor beta chains below, sequenced in a study of T cells after yellow fever vaccination (dated by TCRdb to about 2019). Taken with the paper, the label for treatment or condition translates to: live attenuated yellow fever vaccine strain. Library preparation employed 5' RACE. These reads were obtained on an Illumina NovaSeq 6000. TCRdb trimmed public reads at Q25 via fastp, called clones via MiXCR and kept in-frame beta chains. Rows with one shared CDR3 protein collapse into an entry with the most common genes and DNA. The sample has around 56,000 distinct CDR3 sequences on record, 5% to 6.5% of them singletons. Less than 40% of the sample goes to the ten largest clones. Sequencing was performed on PBMCs, either bulk or a sorted T-cell subset (CD4+, CD8+, memory, or dextramer-sorted; not recorded which), taken on the day of the yellow fever booster vaccination. The receptors stem from a man between 18 and 35 years old who received the YFV17D yellow fever vaccine.

The rearrangement uses TRBV7-9 and TRBJ1-5; TRBD1 aligns across 8 bases. The V gene end was trimmed by 6 bases and the J gene end by 0 bases; junction bases not matched to a gene: 13. This CDR3 has 18 amino acids. Germline V lookup: CDR1 SEHNR, CDR2 FQNEAQ (reference sequence). DNA for the CDR3: TGTGCCAGCAGATGGAGGCAGGGGGCGAATTATAGCAATCAGCCCCAGCATTTT. Protein product: CASRWRQGANYSNQPQHF.

At least ten counts were recorded for this clonotype. This CDR3 is CASSAQGKRPEAFF. In nucleotides, the CDR3 is TGTGCCAGCAGCGCACAGGGTAAGCGCCCTGAAGCTTTCTTT. This chain links TRBV7-9 with TRBJ1-1; weak D call: TRBD1 (6 bases). CDR1 SEHNR and CDR2 FQNEAQ come from the germline V gene (reference sequence). This CDR3 comprises 14 residues. The V end lost 5 bases, the J end lost 6 bases, and 16 bases lay between the germline ends. The variable domain in full, with the rest retrieved from reference TRBV7-9 and TRBJ1-1, is DTGVSQNPRHKITKRGQNVTFRCDPISEHNRLYWYRQTLGQGPEFLTYFQNEAQLEKSRLLSDRFSAERPKGSFSTLEIQRTEQGDSAMYLCASSAQGKRPEAFFGQGTRLTVV.

The chain couples TRBV3-1 to TRBJ1-2; no reliable D call. The length of the CDR3 is 13 residues. The germline CDR1 and CDR2 sequences are LGHDT and YNNKEL (reference sequence). Trimming left V 0 bases short and J 4 bases short, with 6 bases between. CDR3 sequence: CASSQDGSYGYTF. In DNA, the CDR3 is TGTGCCAGCAGCCAAGACGGGAGCTATGGCTACACCTTC.

The V and J genes are TRBV5-5 and TRBJ2-3; D remains ambiguous. The CDR3 totals 16 residues. Germline V lookup: CDR1 SGHKS, CDR2 YYEKEE (reference sequence). Trimming left V 6 bases short and J 14 bases short, with 31 bases between. The CDR3 DNA sequence: TGTGCCAGCAATGGGCGCTCCACCGGATTCACAGACCCGCCGTATTTT. Its translation is CASNGRSTGFTDPPYF.

This clonotype was seen only a few times. The CDR3 is CASSQTAFRNYEQYF. The CDR3, as DNA: TGTGCCAGCAGTCAAACAGCTTTTAGGAACTACGAGCAGTACTTC. The chain combines TRBV7-2 with TRBJ2-7; the D is unclear. V was shortened by 6 bases and J by 3 bases, with 18 bases between the two germline ends. Germline CDR1 SGHTA, CDR2 FQGNSA. The CDR3 length is 15 residues.

In this sample, this clonotype turned up a few times. V is TRBV20-1 and J is TRBJ1-5; 9 bases align to TRBD1. CDR1 DFQATT and CDR2 SNEGSKA come from the germline V gene (reference sequence). V lost 3 bases to trimming and J lost 6 bases; unmatched junction nucleotides: 6. The CDR3 has 14 amino acids. CDR3 bases: TGCAGTGCTAGCTACAGGGGGCAGAGTCAGCCCCAGCATTTT. It specifies CSASYRGQSQPQHF.

This clonotype was recorded many times. The CDR3 sequence: CASSPLGTPGLNGQFF. Here the CDR3 DNA reads TGTGCCAGCAGTCCCCTGGGGACTCCAGGACTTAACGGGCAGTTCTTC. This chain links TRBV9 with TRBJ2-1; D is possibly TRBD2 (6 bases). V shed 5 bases and J shed 12 bases, with 27 bases lying between them. This CDR3 spans 16 amino acids. From germline, CDR1 is SGDLS and CDR2 YYNGEE. Filled out from reference TRBV9 and TRBJ2-1, the complete variable domain reads DSGVTQTPKHLITATGQRVTLRCSPRSGDLSVYWYQQSLDQGLQFLIQYYNGEERAKGNILERFSAQQFPDLHSELNLSSLELGDSALYFCASSPLGTPGLNGQFFGPGTRLTVL.

This clonotype was picked up many times. The chain uses TRBV10-3 and TRBJ2-2; 10 bases align to TRBD1. CDR1 is ENHRY, CDR2 SYGVKD, per germline. This CDR3 region has 20 residues. V lost 9 bases to trimming and J lost 0 bases; unmatched junction nucleotides: 19. The DNA of the CDR3 is TGTGCCATTCCCTTACCTGGACAGGGGGGCACTAGAGCGAACACCGGGGAGCTGTTTTTT. Translating gives CAIPLPGQGGTRANTGELFF.

This clonotype was observed many times. The CDR3 is CASTLDRLGTEAFF. DNA for the CDR3: TGTGCCAGCACCCTTGACAGGCTGGGGACTGAAGCTTTCTTT. The V gene is TRBV12-3 or TRBV12-4, the J gene TRBJ1-1; perhaps TRBD1 as D (6 bases). V lost 7 bases and J lost 5, with 17 bases in between. This CDR3 is built from 14 residues.